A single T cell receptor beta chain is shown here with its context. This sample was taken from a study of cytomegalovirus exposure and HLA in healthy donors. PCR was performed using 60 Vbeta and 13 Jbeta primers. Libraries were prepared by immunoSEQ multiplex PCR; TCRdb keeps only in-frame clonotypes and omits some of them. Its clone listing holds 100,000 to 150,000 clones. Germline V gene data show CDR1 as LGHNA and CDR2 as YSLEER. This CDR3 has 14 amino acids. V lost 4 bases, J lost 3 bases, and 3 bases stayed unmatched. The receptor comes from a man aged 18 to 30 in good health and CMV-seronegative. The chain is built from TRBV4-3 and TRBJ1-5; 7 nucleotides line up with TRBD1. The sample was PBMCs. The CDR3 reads CASSLGTVNQPQHF. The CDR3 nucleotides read TGCGCCAGCAGCCTAGGGACAGTCAATCAGCCCCAGCATTTT.